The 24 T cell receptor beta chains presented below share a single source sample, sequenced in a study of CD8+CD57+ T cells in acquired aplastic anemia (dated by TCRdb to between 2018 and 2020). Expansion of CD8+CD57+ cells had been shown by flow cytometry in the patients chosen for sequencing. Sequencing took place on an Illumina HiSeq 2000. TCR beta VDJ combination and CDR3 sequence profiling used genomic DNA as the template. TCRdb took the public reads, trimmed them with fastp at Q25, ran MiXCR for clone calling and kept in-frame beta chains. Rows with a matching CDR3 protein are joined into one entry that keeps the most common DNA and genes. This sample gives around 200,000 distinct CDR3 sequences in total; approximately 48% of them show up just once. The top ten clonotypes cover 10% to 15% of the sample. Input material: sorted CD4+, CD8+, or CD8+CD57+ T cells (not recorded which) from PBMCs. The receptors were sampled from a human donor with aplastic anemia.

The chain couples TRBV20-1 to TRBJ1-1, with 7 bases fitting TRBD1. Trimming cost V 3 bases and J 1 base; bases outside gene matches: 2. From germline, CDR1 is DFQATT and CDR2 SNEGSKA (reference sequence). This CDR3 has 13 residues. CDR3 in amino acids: CSARWTGNTEAFF. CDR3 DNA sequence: TGCAGTGCTAGGTGGACAGGGAACACTGAAGCTTTCTTT.

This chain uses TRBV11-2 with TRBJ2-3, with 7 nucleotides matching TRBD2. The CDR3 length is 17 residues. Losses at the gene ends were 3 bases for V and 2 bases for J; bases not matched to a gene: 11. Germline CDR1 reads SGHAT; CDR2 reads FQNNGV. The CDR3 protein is CASSLVRRGGTTDTQYF. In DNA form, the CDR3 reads TGTGCCAGCAGCTTGGTGCGGAGGGGAGGGACCACAGATACGCAGTATTTT.

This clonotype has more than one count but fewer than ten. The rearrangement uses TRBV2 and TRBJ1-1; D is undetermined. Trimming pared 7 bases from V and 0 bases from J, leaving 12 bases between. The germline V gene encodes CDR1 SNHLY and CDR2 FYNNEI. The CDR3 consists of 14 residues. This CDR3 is CASIREPMNTEAFF. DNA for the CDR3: TGTGCCAGCATTCGTGAGCCCATGAACACTGAAGCTTTCTTT.

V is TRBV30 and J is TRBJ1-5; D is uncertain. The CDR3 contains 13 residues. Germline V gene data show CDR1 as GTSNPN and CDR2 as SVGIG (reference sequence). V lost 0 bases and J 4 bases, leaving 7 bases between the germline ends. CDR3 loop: CAWSVGRNQPQHF. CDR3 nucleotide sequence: TGTGCCTGGAGTGTAGGAAGAAATCAGCCCCAGCATTTT.

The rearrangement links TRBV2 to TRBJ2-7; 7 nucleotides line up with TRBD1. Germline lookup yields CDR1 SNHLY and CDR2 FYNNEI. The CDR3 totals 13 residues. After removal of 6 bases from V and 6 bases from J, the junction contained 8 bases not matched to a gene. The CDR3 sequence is CASSLGTAREQYF. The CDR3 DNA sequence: TGTGCCAGCAGCCTCGGGACAGCTCGCGAGCAGTACTTC.

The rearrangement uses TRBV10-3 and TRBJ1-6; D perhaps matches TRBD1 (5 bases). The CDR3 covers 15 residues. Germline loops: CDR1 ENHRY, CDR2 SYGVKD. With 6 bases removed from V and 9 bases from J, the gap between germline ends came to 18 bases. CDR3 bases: TGTGCCATCAGCGGGGGTCCCTGGGTGGGTTCACCCCTCCACTTT. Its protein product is CAISGGPWVGSPLHF.

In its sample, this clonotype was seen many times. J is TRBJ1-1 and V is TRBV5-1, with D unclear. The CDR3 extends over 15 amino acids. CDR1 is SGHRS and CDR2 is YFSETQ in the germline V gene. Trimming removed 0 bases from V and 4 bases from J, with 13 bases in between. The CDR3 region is CASSLAVDRGTEAFF. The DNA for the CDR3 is TGCGCCAGCAGCTTGGCCGTGGACCGGGGCACTGAAGCTTTCTTT. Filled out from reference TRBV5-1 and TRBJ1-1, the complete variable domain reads KAGVTQTPRYLIKTRGQQVTLSCSPISGHRSVSWYQQTPGQGLQFLFEYFSETQRNKGNFPGRFSGRQFSNSRSEMNVSTLELGDSALYLCASSLAVDRGTEAFFGQGTRLTVV.

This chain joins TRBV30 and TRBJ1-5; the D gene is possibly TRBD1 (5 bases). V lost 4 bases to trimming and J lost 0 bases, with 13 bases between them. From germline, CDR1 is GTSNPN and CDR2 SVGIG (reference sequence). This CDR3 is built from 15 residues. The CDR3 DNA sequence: TGTGCCTGGACCATCGACAGATATAGCAATCAGCCCCAGCATTTT. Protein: CAWTIDRYSNQPQHF.

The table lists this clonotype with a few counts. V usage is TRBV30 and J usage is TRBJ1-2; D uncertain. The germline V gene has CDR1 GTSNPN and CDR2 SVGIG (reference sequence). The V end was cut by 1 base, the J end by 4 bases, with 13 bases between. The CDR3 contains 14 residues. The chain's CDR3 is CAWSAGGSSYGYTF. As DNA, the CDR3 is TGTGCCTGGAGTGCCGGAGGATCTAGCTATGGCTACACCTTC.

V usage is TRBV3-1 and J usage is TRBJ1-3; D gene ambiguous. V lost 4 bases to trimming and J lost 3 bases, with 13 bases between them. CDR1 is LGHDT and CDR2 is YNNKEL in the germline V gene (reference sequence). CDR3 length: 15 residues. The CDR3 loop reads CASSPQAGVGNTIYF. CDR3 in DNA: TGTGCCAGCAGCCCCCAGGCCGGGGTTGGAAACACCATATATTTT. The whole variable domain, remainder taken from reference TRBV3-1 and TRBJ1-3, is DTAVSQTPKYLVTQMGNDKSIKCEQNLGHDTMYWYKQDSKKFLKIMFSYNNKELIINETVPNRFSPKSPDKAHLNLHINSLELGDSAVYFCASSPQAGVGNTIYFGEGSWLTVV.

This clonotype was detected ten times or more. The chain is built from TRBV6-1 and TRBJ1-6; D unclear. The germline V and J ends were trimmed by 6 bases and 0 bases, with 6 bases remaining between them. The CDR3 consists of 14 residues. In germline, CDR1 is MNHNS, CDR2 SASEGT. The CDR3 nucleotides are TGTGCCAGCAGCCAAAGCTCCTATAATTCACCCCTCCACTTT. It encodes CASSQSSYNSPLHF.

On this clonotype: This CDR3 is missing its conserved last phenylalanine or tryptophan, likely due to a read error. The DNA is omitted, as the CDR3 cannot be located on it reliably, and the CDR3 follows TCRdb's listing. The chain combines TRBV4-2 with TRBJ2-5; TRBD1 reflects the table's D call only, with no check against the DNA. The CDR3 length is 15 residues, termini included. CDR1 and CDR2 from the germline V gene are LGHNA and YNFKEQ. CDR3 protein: CASRETGQLQETQHS.

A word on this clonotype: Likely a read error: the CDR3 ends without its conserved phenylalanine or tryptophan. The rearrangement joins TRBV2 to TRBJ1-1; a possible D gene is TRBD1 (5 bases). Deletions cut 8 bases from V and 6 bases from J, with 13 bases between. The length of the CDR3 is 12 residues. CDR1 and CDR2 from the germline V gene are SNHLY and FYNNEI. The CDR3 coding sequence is TGTGCCAGCTACAGGCTCTGGTCTGAAGCTTTCCTC. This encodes CASYRLWSEAFL.

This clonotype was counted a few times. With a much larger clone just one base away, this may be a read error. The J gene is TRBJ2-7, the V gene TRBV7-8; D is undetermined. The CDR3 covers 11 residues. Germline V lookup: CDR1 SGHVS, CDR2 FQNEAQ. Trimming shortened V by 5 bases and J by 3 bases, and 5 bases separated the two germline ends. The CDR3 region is CASSQVYEQYF. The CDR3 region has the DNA TGTGCCAGCAGCCAAGTCTACGAGCAGTACTTC.

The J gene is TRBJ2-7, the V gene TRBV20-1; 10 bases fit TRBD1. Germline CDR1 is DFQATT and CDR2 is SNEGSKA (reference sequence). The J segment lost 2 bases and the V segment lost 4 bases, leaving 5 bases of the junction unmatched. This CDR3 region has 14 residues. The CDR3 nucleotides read TGCAGTGCTATAGGACAGGGGGAAGCCTACGAGCAGTACTTC. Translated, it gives CSAIGQGEAYEQYF.

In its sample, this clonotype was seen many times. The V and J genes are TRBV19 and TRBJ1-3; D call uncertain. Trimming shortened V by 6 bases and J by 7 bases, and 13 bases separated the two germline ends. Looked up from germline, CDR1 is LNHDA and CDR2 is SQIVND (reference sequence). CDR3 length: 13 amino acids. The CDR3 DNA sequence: TGTGCCAGTAGCCCCCCATTGTCGAACACCATATATTTT. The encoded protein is CASSPPLSNTIYF.

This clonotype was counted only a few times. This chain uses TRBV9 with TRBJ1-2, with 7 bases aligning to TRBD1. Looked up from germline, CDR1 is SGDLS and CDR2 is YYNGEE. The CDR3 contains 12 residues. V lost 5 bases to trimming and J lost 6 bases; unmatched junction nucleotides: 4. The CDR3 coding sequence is TGTGCCAGCAGGCTGACAGGGAATGGCTACACCTTC. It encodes CASRLTGNGYTF.

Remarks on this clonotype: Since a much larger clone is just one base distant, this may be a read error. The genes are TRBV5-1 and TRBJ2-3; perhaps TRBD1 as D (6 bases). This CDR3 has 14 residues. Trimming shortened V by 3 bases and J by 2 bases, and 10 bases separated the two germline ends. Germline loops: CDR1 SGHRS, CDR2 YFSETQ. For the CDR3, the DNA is TGCGCCAGCAGCTCAGGGGTCACCACAGATACGCAGTATTTT. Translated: CASSSGVTTDTQYF.

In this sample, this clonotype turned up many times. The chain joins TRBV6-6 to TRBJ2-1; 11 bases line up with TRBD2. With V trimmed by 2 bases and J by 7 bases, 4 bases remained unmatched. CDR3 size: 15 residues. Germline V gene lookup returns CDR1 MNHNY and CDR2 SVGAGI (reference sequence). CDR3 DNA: TGTGCCAGCAGTTACGGGACTAGCGGCACGAATGAGCAGTTCTTC. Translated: CASSYGTSGTNEQFF.

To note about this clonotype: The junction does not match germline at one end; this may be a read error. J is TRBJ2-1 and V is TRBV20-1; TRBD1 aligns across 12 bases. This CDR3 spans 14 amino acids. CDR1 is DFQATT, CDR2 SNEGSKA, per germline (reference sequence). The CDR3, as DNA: TGCGGTGCTAGAGGGACAGGGGGCCGGAGTGAGCAGTTCTTC. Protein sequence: CGARGTGGRSEQFF.

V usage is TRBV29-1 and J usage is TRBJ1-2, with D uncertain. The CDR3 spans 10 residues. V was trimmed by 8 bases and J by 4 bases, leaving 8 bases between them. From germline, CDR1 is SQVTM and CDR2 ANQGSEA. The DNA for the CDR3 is TGCAGCTCCGATCTCTATGGCTACACCTTC. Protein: CSSDLYGYTF. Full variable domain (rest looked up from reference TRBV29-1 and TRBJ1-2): SAVISQKPSRDICQRGTSLTIQCQVDSQVTMMFWYRQQPGQSLTLIATANQGSEATYESGFVIDKFPISRPNLTFSTLTVSNMSPEDSSIYLCSSDLYGYTFGSGTRLTVV.

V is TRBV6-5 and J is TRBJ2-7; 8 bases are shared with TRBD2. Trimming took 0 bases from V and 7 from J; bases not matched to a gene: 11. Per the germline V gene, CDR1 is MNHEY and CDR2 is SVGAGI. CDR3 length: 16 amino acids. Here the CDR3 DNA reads TGTGCCAGCAGTTACTCGAACGCGGGACTAGGAGGGGAGCAGTACTTC. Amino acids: CASSYSNAGLGGEQYF.

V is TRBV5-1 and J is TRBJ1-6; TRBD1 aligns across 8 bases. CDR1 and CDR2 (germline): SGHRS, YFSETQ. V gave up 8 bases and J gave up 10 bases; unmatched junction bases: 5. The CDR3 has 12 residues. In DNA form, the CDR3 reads TGCGCCAGTTGGGGACAGGTCTCACCCCTCCACTTT. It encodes CASWGQVSPLHF.

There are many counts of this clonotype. The CDR3 protein is CASSFGRNNSPLHF. The CDR3 DNA is TGTGCCAGCAGCTTCGGCAGGAACAATTCACCCCTCCACTTT. The chain has TRBV11-1 and TRBJ1-6, with unresolved D. CDR3 size: 14 residues. Trimming stripped 3 bases from V and 7 bases from J, with 10 bases between. Germline V lookup: CDR1 SGHAT, CDR2 FQDESV (reference sequence).